These T cell receptor beta chains were read from a single sample in a study of cytomegalovirus exposure and HLA in healthy donors. Using immunoSEQ multiplex PCR, the repertoire was profiled, and TCRdb retains in-frame clones only, with some absent. The data show about 130,000 clones, over 75% seen once. The sample was PBMCs. These receptors were taken from a man between 18 and 29 years old in good health and CMV-seropositive. CDR3s leave out the opening cysteine and the closing phenylalanine or tryptophan. Some rows mark clone size as missing; the rest say once, few, many or name a class of expanded clone.

CDR3: AWKYSRQGDVNTEAF
V: TRBV30
size: once
J: TRBJ1-1

CDR3: ASSLASGGWSTDTQY
V: TRBV7-2
size: NA
J: TRBJ2-3

CDR3: ASSRLVRGGSPLNTEAF
V: TRBV7-9
size: NA
J: TRBJ1-1

CDR3: ASSTGTGLTFYGYT
V: TRBV7-9
size: NA
J: TRBJ1-2

CDR3: ASSQEGTRRNTYNYGYT
V: TRBV4-2
size: NA
J: TRBJ1-2

CDR3: ASSLEGSEQY
V: TRBV5-1
size: NA
J: TRBJ2-7

CDR3: ASSETGLGSYNSPLH
V: TRBV2
size: NA
J: TRBJ1-6

CDR3: ASSLGRRSSYNEQF
V: TRBV5-1
size: NA
J: TRBJ2-1

CDR3: SNRKSGYEQY
V: TRBV7-2
size: NA
J: TRBJ2-7

CDR3: ASRTGVGNTIY
V: TRBV27
size: NA
J: TRBJ1-3

CDR3: ASSLTPNGEKLF
V: TRBV5-1
size: NA
J: TRBJ1-4

CDR3: ASRLGGSLNEKLF
V: TRBV19
size: NA
J: TRBJ1-4

CDR3: ASSRQTGSSLEQY
V: TRBV4-3
size: NA
J: TRBJ2-7

CDR3: ASSAPGTGNEQY
V: TRBV6-5
size: NA
J: TRBJ2-7

CDR3: ASRTGQGADQPQH
V: TRBV6-5
size: NA
J: TRBJ1-5

CDR3: ASSEARGYGEKLF
V: TRBV2
size: NA
J: TRBJ1-4

CDR3: ASSSTGVYGYT
V: TRBV7-2
size: NA
J: TRBJ1-2

CDR3: AWNKGHLGGELF
V: TRBV30
size: NA
J: TRBJ2-2

CDR3: ASSVGTSGRGGNNEQF
V: TRBV7-2
size: few
J: TRBJ2-1

CDR3: ASSPGRREDTNTEAF
V: TRBV23-1
size: few
J: TRBJ1-1

CDR3: ASSGGIYEQY
V: TRBV27
size: NA
J: TRBJ2-7

CDR3: ASSPWSTQETQY
V: TRBV7-2
size: NA
J: TRBJ2-5

CDR3: ASSLEGSYNEQF
V: TRBV7-9
size: NA
J: TRBJ2-1

CDR3: ASSSMSGSGDTQY
V: TRBV7-8
size: few
J: TRBJ2-3

CDR3: ASSSGSANTGELF
V: TRBV7-7
size: NA
J: TRBJ2-2

CDR3: ASSLSPWASGSSNIQY
V: TRBV11-2
size: once
J: TRBJ2-4

CDR3: ASREGNSGATEAF
V: TRBV7-8
size: few
J: TRBJ1-1